Following are 7 T cell receptor beta chains from one sample sequenced in a study of early T cells in non-severe SARS-CoV-2 infection (dated by TCRdb to the early 2020s). Library method: 5' RACE. Sequencing instrument: NextSeq 500. The raw public data were reprocessed by TCRdb itself: fastp quality trimming at Q25, MiXCR clonotype calling, in-frame beta chains only. All rows with the same CDR3 protein become a single entry with the most common DNA and genes. Across this sample there are about 55,000 distinct CDR3 sequences, with 8% to 9% seen only once. Roughly 4% of the sample lies in the top ten. Sequencing used whole blood. These receptors came from an adult who was a healthcare worker with PCR-confirmed SARS-CoV-2 infection or an uninfected control (not recorded which).

This chain links TRBV19 with TRBJ2-7, with TRBD1 matching 10 bases. This CDR3 has 14 amino acids. With 6 bases clipped from V and 3 bases from J, the junction kept 5 bases outside the gene matches. Germline CDR1 reads LNHDA; CDR2 reads SQIVND (reference sequence). The CDR3 spells CASRSTGGFYEQYF. The DNA for the CDR3 is TGTGCCAGTAGATCGACAGGGGGCTTCTACGAGCAGTACTTC.

The chain couples TRBV28 to TRBJ2-2; no firm D call. The CDR3 is 13 amino acids. Germline CDR1 reads MDHEN; CDR2 reads SYDVKM. V was clipped by 10 bases and J by 5 bases, with 14 bases between them. CDR3 DNA: TGTGCCACCAGATTTGGGGTAACCGGGGAGCTGTTTTTT. This gives the protein CATRFGVTGELFF.

This clonotype occurred a few times. This sequence joins TRBV29-1 and TRBJ2-3, with no clear D. This CDR3 region has 11 residues. Germline loops: CDR1 SQVTM, CDR2 ANQGSEA. Trimming shortened V by 6 bases and J by 1 base, and 5 bases separated the two germline ends. The CDR3 nucleotides read TGCAGCGTCGCTGGCACAGATACGCAGTATTTT. Protein sequence: CSVAGTDTQYF.

This clonotype was counted many times. The CDR3 loop is CSVARIRQETQYF. CDR3 nucleotide sequence: TGCAGCGTTGCTAGGATCCGACAAGAGACCCAGTACTTC. V gene TRBV29-1 combines with J gene TRBJ2-5; D ambiguous. The germline V and J ends were trimmed by 4 bases and 2 bases, with 11 bases remaining between them. CDR3 size: 13 residues. The germline V gene encodes CDR1 SQVTM and CDR2 ANQGSEA. The full variable domain, completed using reference TRBV29-1 and TRBJ2-5, is SAVISQKPSRDICQRGTSLTIQCQVDSQVTMMFWYRQQPGQSLTLIATANQGSEATYESGFVIDKFPISRPNLTFSTLTVSNMSPEDSSIYLCSVARIRQETQYFGPGTRLLVL.

The table lists this clonotype with a few counts. This chain joins TRBV7-6 and TRBJ2-7; 11 bases agree with TRBD2. The V and J ends lost 5 bases and 3 bases, in that order; junction bases with no gene match: 6. The CDR3 contains 15 residues. CDR1 is SGHVS and CDR2 is FNYEAQ in the germline V gene. CDR3 DNA: TGTGCCAGCAGCCAGGGACTAGCGGAATACTACGAGCAGTACTTC. Its protein product is CASSQGLAEYYEQYF.

The chain combines TRBV7-8 with TRBJ2-2, with D possibly matching TRBD2 (5 bases). Trimming removed 5 bases from V and 6 bases from J, with 13 bases in between. Germline CDR1 is SGHVS and CDR2 is FQNEAQ. The CDR3 spans 14 residues. The CDR3 DNA sequence: TGTGCCAGCAGCCCCAGCCGAGGGTCCGGGGAGCTGTTTTTT. It translates to CASSPSRGSGELFF.

The sample holds a few counts of this clonotype. The rearrangement links TRBV7-2 to TRBJ2-5; D gene uncertain. CDR3 size: 13 residues. CDR1 is SGHTA and CDR2 is FQGNSA in the germline V gene. V gave up 1 base and J gave up 4 bases, with 7 bases separating them. The CDR3 reads CASSLVQRETQYF. As DNA, the CDR3 is TGTGCCAGCAGCTTAGTGCAGAGAGAGACCCAGTACTTC. The full variable domain, rest sourced from reference TRBV7-2 and TRBJ2-5, is GAGVSQSPSNKVTEKGKDVELRCDPISGHTALYWYRQSLGQGLEFLIYFQGNSAPDKSGLPSDRFSAERTGGSVSTLTIQRTQQEDSAVYLCASSLVQRETQYFGPGTRLLVL.